This T cell receptor beta chain was retrieved from a study of cytomegalovirus exposure and HLA in healthy donors. The CDR3 consists of 16 residues. After removal of 3 bases from V and 2 bases from J, the junction contained 5 bases not matched to a gene. The germline V gene encodes CDR1 SGHAT and CDR2 FQNNGV. Amplification used 60 Vbeta primers and 13 Jbeta primers. The method was immunoSEQ multiplex PCR; TCRdb's version includes in-frame clones alone and lacks a portion of them. The sample consists of around 150,000 clones, 75% to 90% of them appearing once. The sequence came from a woman in her late teens or twenties in good health and CMV-seronegative. This chain joins TRBV11-2 and TRBJ2-3; 10 bases map to TRBD2. The source material was PBMCs. CDR3 in DNA: TGTGCCAGCAGCTTGGTCAGCGGGGGGGTCACAGATACGCAGTATTTT. Encoded protein: CASSLVSGGVTDTQYF.